The source of this TCR beta chain is a study of T cell responses to AZD1222 COVID-19 vaccine. V shed 6 bases, J shed 8 bases, and the junction held 6 bases outside the gene matches. CDR3 length: 12 residues. The germline V gene has CDR1 MNHEY and CDR2 SMNVEV (reference sequence). TCRdb keeps only in-frame clones here, not all; method: immunoSEQ multiplex PCR. The top ten hold approximately 2.3% of the sample, which has approximately 160,000 clones, more than 70% seen once. The rearrangement uses TRBV27 and TRBJ1-2, with TRBD1 identical over 7 bases. The sequence derives from an adult in good health. The sequences come from peripheral blood, collected on day 0 of AZD1222 vaccination. The CDR3 region is CASSQGGLGYTF. The CDR3 DNA reads TGTGCCAGCAGCCAGGGGGGGTTAGGCTACACCTTC.